Each of the 19 T cell receptor beta chains below was sequenced from the same sample in a study of shared clonotypes between healthy human individuals. Clones were sequenced by immunoSEQ multiplex PCR, and TCRdb holds only the in-frame ones, with some missing. The sample yields a few hundred thousand clones, 90% to 98% seen once. The material sequenced was memory CD8+ T cells sorted from blood. The sample's subset: CD45RO+ cells pooled with CCR7-negative TemRA cells. Source of these receptors: a young man in good health.

The gene calls are TRBV4-1 and TRBJ2-1, with 8 bases aligning to TRBD2. The CDR3 is 16 amino acids. CDR1 MGHRA and CDR2 YSYEKL come from the germline V gene. V trimming: 3 bases; J trimming: 4 bases; junction bases outside the gene matches: 8. The DNA of the CDR3 is TGCGCCAGCAGCCACTCGAGCGGGAGAGGGTACAATGAGCAGTTCTTC. Translating gives CASSHSSGRGYNEQFF.

The V gene is TRBV14, the J gene TRBJ2-5; TRBD1 aligns across 7 bases. This CDR3 contains 17 residues. Germline V gene data show CDR1 as SGHDN and CDR2 as FVKESK. After removal of 0 bases from V and 1 base from J, the junction contained 8 bases not matched to a gene. CDR3 bases: TGTGCCAGCAGCCAAGATTGGGCAGGGGGAGTCCAAGAGACCCAGTACTTC. Its protein product is CASSQDWAGGVQETQYF.

The CDR3 nucleotides read TGTGCCAGTAGTAATCTAGGGAGGAACGAGCAGTACTTC. Residues: CASSNLGRNEQYF. The chain recombines TRBV19 with TRBJ2-7; TRBD2 might be the D (6 bases). V was shortened by 4 bases and J by 5 bases, with 12 bases between the two germline ends. The CDR3 runs 13 residues. CDR1 LNHDA and CDR2 SQIVND come from the germline V gene (reference sequence). The complete variable domain, with remaining parts taken from reference TRBV19 and TRBJ2-7, reads DGGITQSPKYLFRKEGQNVTLSCEQNLNHDAMYWYRQDPGQGLRLIYYSQIVNDFQKGDIAEGYSVSREKKESFPLTVTSAQKNPTAFYLCASSNLGRNEQYFGPGTRLTVT.

The gene calls are TRBV13 and TRBJ2-6; D possibly corresponds to TRBD2 (5 bases). Germline-derived CDR1 and CDR2 are PRHDT and FYEKMQ (reference sequence). Trimming took 5 bases from V and 0 from J, leaving 8 bases between them. CDR3 size: 15 residues. In DNA, the CDR3 is TGTGCCAGCAGCCCGGGATTCTCTGGGGCCAACGTCCTGACTTTC. Amino acid sequence: CASSPGFSGANVLTF.

The DNA of the CDR3 is TGTGCCAGCAGTGAGGAGGGGAGGGAAAAACTGTTTTTT. It encodes CASSEEGREKLFF. The chain recombines TRBV2 with TRBJ1-4, with D possibly being TRBD1 (5 bases). With 3 bases removed from V and 8 bases from J, the gap between germline ends came to 10 bases. The CDR3 contains 13 residues. The V gene's germline CDR1 is SNHLY and CDR2 FYNNEI.

This chain uses TRBV30 with TRBJ1-1, with no clear D. Germline-derived CDR1 and CDR2 are GTSNPN and SVGIG (reference sequence). CDR3 length equals 13 residues. Trimming cost V 1 base and J 3 bases, with 9 bases left between them. CDR3 loop: CAWSEREDTEAFF. DNA of the CDR3: TGTGCCTGGAGTGAAAGGGAGGACACTGAAGCTTTCTTT.

The chain joins TRBV4-1 to TRBJ2-7; D remains unclear. Per germline, CDR1 MGHRA and CDR2 YSYEKL. The ends were cut back, 4 bases at V and 0 bases at J, with 10 bases in the middle. The CDR3 consists of 14 residues. Written as DNA, the CDR3 is TGCGCCAGCAGCCGGAATCACCCCTCCTACGAGCAGTACTTC. It specifies CASSRNHPSYEQYF.

J is TRBJ1-1 and V is TRBV30; maybe TRBD1 (5 bases). Trimming took off 5 bases at V and 0 bases at J, with 13 bases between the two ends. CDR1 GTSNPN and CDR2 SVGIG come from the germline V gene (reference sequence). The CDR3 totals 14 residues. For the CDR3, the DNA is TGTGCCTGGGCCAGGGTCGCGGTGAACACTGAAGCTTTCTTT. Its translation: CAWARVAVNTEAFF.

This rearrangement joins TRBV25-1 to TRBJ1-1, with D possibly being TRBD1 (5 bases). Trimming removed 3 bases from V and 4 bases from J, with 6 bases in between. Germline V lookup: CDR1 MGHDK, CDR2 SYGVNS. This CDR3 comprises 12 residues. The CDR3 region has the DNA TGTGCCAGCAGTGACAGGGTCACTGAAGCTTTCTTT. Its protein product is CASSDRVTEAFF.

The chain is built from TRBV30 and TRBJ2-3, with TRBD2 matching 7 bases. CDR3 length: 18 residues. Germline values: CDR1 GTSNPN, CDR2 SVGIG (reference sequence). The CDR3 loop reads CGAWRGRAGWAKTDTQYF. The CDR3 DNA reads as TGTGGCGCCTGGAGGGGCCGAGCGGGGTGGGCAAAGACAGATACGCAGTATTTT.

This clone was recorded only once. The chain has TRBV30 and TRBJ2-1; D not certain. Germline V gene lookup returns CDR1 GTSNPN and CDR2 SVGIG (reference sequence). The CDR3 totals 15 residues. V was pared by 3 bases and J by 5 bases, with 17 bases between. As DNA, the CDR3 is TGTGCCTGGAGAACGACCCGCTTGAGAGACAATGAGCAGTTCTTC. Amino acids: CAWRTTRLRDNEQFF.

J is TRBJ2-7 and V is TRBV28; 10 nucleotides match TRBD1. The CDR3 loop spans 15 amino acids. Losses at the gene ends were 2 bases for V and 3 bases for J; bases not matched to a gene: 4. CDR1 MDHEN and CDR2 SYDVKM come from the germline V gene. The CDR3 protein is CASSLPGQGNYEQYF. In DNA form, the CDR3 reads TGTGCCAGCAGTTTACCGGGACAGGGGAACTACGAGCAGTACTTC.

The V and J genes are TRBV10-2 and TRBJ2-7, with 8 positions matching TRBD2. V lost 11 bases, J lost 6 bases, and 9 bases stayed unmatched. CDR1 is WSHSY, CDR2 SAAADI, per germline. The CDR3 has 12 amino acids. The DNA for the CDR3 is TGCGCCGGAGGGACTAGACGAGGCGAGCAGTACTTC. As protein: CAGGTRRGEQYF.

The rearrangement joins TRBV29-1 to TRBJ2-1, with 9 bases that match TRBD2. Trimming removed 4 bases from V and 5 bases from J; junction bases left unmatched: 9. This CDR3 spans 15 amino acids. Germline V gene lookup returns CDR1 SQVTM and CDR2 ANQGSEA. The CDR3 protein is CSVVARTSEDNEQFF. The CDR3 DNA reads TGCAGCGTTGTCGCCAGGACTAGCGAAGACAATGAGCAGTTCTTC.

The CDR3 DNA reads TGCGCCAGCAGCTCTGGGGCGGGGGAAGAGACCCAGTACTTC. Translating it yields CASSSGAGEETQYF. J is TRBJ2-5 and V is TRBV5-1, with 7 bases identical to TRBD2. Germline trimming cut 3 bases from V and 3 bases from J; bases unmatched to any gene: 5. The length of the CDR3 is 14 residues. Germline V CDR1 and CDR2: SGHRS, YFSETQ. The whole variable domain, filled in from reference TRBV5-1 and TRBJ2-5, reads KAGVTQTPRYLIKTRGQQVTLSCSPISGHRSVSWYQQTPGQGLQFLFEYFSETQRNKGNFPGRFSGRQFSNSRSEMNVSTLELGDSALYLCASSSGAGEETQYFGPGTRLLVL.

The J gene is TRBJ2-1, the V gene TRBV14; the match to TRBD1 covers 9 bases. CDR1 and CDR2 from the germline V gene are SGHDN and FVKESK. Germline trimming cut 2 bases from V and 5 bases from J; bases unmatched to any gene: 4. The CDR3 has 15 amino acids. The CDR3 DNA follows: TGTGCCAGCAGCCAAAGGGACAGGGTCCACAATGAGCAGTTCTTC. Translated, it gives CASSQRDRVHNEQFF. The full variable domain, its missing parts supplied by reference TRBV14 and TRBJ2-1, is EAGVTQFPSHSVIEKGQTVTLRCDPISGHDNLYWYRRVMGKEIKFLLHFVKESKQDESGMPNNRFLAERTGGTYSTLKVQPAELEDSGVYFCASSQRDRVHNEQFFGPGTRLTVL.

V gene TRBV6-1 combines with J gene TRBJ2-1; D uncertain. There are 12 residues in the CDR3. V lost 1 base and J 11 bases, leaving 9 bases between the germline ends. Germline CDR1 and CDR2: MNHNS and SASEGT. The chain's CDR3 is CASSEVRGQQFF. In nucleotides, the CDR3 is TGTGCCAGCAGTGAAGTTCGCGGCCAGCAGTTCTTC.

The chain is built from TRBV6-1 and TRBJ2-4; tentatively, D is TRBD1 or TRBD2 (5 bases each). Trimming removed 8 bases at V and 1 base at J, with 15 bases between. The CDR3 contains 15 residues. CDR1 and CDR2 from the germline V gene are MNHNS and SASEGT. This CDR3 is CASGGRYEAKNIQYF. CDR3 coding DNA: TGTGCCAGCGGGGGACGATATGAGGCCAAAAACATTCAGTACTTC.

V and J are TRBV29-1 and TRBJ2-2, with unresolved D. Trimming pared 7 bases from V and 7 bases from J, leaving 10 bases between. CDR1 SQVTM and CDR2 ANQGSEA come from the germline V gene. This CDR3 contains 11 residues. CDR3 sequence: CSGASNGELFF. The CDR3 coding sequence is TGCAGCGGGGCCTCCAACGGGGAGCTGTTTTTT.